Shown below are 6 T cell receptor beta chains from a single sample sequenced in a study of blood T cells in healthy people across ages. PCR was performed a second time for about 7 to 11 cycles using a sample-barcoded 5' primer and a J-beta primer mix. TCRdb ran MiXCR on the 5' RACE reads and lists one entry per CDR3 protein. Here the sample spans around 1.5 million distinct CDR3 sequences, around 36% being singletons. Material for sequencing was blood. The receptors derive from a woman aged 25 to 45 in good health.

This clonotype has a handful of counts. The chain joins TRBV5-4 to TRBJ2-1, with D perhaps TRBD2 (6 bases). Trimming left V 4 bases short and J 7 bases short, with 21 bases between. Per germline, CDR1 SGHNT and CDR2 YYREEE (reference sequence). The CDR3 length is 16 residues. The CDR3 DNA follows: TGTGCCAGCAGCCGGGGCGACTCCTGGGGGGATAATGAGCAGTTCTTC. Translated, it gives CASSRGDSWGDNEQFF. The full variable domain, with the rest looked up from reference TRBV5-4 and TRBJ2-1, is ETGVTQSPTHLIKTRGQQVTLRCSSQSGHNTVSWYQQALGQGPQFIFQYYREEENGRGNFPPRFSGLQFPNYSSELNVNALELDDSALYLCASSRGDSWGDNEQFFGPGTRLTVL.

This CDR3 reads CASSAAPCSEQYF. CDR3 in DNA: TGCGCCAGCAGCGCAGCACCCTGCAGCGAGCAGTACTTC. The gene calls are TRBV5-1 and TRBJ2-7; D is ambiguous. The germline CDR1 and CDR2 sequences are SGHRS and YFSETQ. Trimming shortened V by 4 bases and J by 6 bases, and 14 bases separated the two germline ends. The CDR3 consists of 13 residues.

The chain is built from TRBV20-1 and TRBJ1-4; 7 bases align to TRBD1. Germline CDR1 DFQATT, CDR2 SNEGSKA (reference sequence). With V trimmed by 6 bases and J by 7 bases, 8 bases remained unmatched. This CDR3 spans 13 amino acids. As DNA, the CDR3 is TGCAGTGCCCGACACCACAGGGGTGAAAAACTGTTTTTT. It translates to CSARHHRGEKLFF.

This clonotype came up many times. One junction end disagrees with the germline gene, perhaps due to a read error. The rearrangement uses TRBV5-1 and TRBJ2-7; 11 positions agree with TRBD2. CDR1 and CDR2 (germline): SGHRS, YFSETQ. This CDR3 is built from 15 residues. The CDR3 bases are TGTGCCAGCAGTCTAACTAGCGGGGGCTCCTACGAGCAGTACTTC. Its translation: CASSLTSGGSYEQYF.

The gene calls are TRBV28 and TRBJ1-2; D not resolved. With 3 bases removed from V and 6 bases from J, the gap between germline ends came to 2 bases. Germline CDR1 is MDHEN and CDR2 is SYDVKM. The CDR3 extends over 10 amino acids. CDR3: CASSFDGYTF. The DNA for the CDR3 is TGTGCCAGCAGTTTCGATGGCTACACCTTC.

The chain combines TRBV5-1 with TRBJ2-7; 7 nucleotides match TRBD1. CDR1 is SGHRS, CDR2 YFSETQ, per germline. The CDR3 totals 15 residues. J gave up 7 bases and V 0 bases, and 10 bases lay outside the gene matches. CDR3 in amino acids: CASSLAKTGRWEQYF. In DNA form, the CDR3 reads TGCGCCAGCAGCTTGGCTAAGACAGGGCGTTGGGAGCAGTACTTC.